One and the same sample provided the 22 T cell receptor beta chains below, sequenced in a study of identical twins. One entry per CDR3 protein, called by TCRdb with MiXCR from the 5' RACE reads. The data show roughly 470,000 distinct CDR3 sequences, roughly an eighth seen once. This sample also belongs to another study, concerning yellow fever vaccine responses in identical twins.

The sample consisted of CD4+ T cells sorted from blood. These receptors were taken from a woman between 18 and 30 years old in good health.

In its sample, this clonotype was seen a few times. The J gene is TRBJ2-7, the V gene TRBV20-1, with 9 bases that match TRBD2. The CDR3 is made up of 16 amino acids. The V gene's germline CDR1 is DFQATT and CDR2 SNEGSKA (reference sequence). The trim removed 0 bases at V and 6 bases at J, leaving 12 bases unmatched. The CDR3 sequence: CSARDELAGKGFEQYF. The CDR3, as DNA: TGCAGTGCTAGAGACGAGCTAGCGGGAAAGGGGTTCGAGCAGTACTTC.

V is TRBV20-1 and J is TRBJ2-3; 9 bases align to TRBD2. The junction had 11 bases not matched to a gene; V was cut back by 7 bases and J by 0 bases. The germline V gene encodes CDR1 DFQATT and CDR2 SNEGSKA (reference sequence). The length of the CDR3 is 16 residues. CDR3 region: CSGSGLARPSTDTQYF. CDR3 nucleotide sequence: TGCAGTGGGTCAGGACTAGCGAGACCTAGCACAGATACGCAGTATTTT.

The table lists this clonotype with a few counts. This sequence joins TRBV7-2 and TRBJ1-4, with a possible D match to TRBD1 (6 bases). Trimming took off 3 bases at V and 7 bases at J, with 12 bases between the two ends. The germline gives CDR1 SGHTA, CDR2 FQGNSA. CDR3 length: 14 amino acids. CDR3 nucleotides: TGTGCCAGCAGCTTCAGGGGAGGAGGTGAAAAACTGTTTTTT. Protein: CASSFRGGGEKLFF.

The genes are TRBV7-8 and TRBJ2-5; the match to TRBD2 covers 8 bases. Trimming at V came to 7 bases and at J to 1 base, leaving 5 bases not matched to a gene. The germline gives CDR1 SGHVS, CDR2 FQNEAQ. This CDR3 has 14 amino acids. The CDR3 is CASNRRGGQETQYF. In DNA, the CDR3 is TGTGCCAGCAACCGACGGGGGGGCCAAGAGACCCAGTACTTC.

The rearrangement joins TRBV24-1 to TRBJ2-3, with 12 bases matching TRBD2. Trimming took 2 bases from V and 5 from J; bases not matched to a gene: 10. In germline, CDR1 is KGHDR, CDR2 SFDVKD. The CDR3 sequence is 18 residues long. In DNA form, the CDR3 reads TGTGCCACCAGTGATTCCAAAAGAGCTAGCGGGAGGGAAGATACGCAGTATTTT. Protein sequence: CATSDSKRASGREDTQYF.

This clonotype was found a few times. The chain carries TRBV10-1 and TRBJ1-5; D unclear. The CDR3 contains 13 residues. Germline V CDR1 and CDR2: WNHNN, SYGVQD (reference sequence). V gave up 0 bases and J gave up 1 base, with 1 base separating them. CDR3: CASSESSNQPQHF. Written as DNA, the CDR3 is TGCGCCAGCAGTGAGTCGAGCAATCAGCCCCAGCATTTT.

The chain couples TRBV10-3 to TRBJ2-7, with TRBD1 identical over 10 bases. This CDR3 has 15 residues. Unmatched junction bases numbered 2, after V lost 0 bases and J lost 3 bases. CDR1 and CDR2 (germline): ENHRY, SYGVKD. CDR3 coding DNA: TGTGCCATCAGTGAGTCGAGGGACAGGGGCTACGAGCAGTACTTC. Protein: CAISESRDRGYEQYF.

Many counts were recorded for this clonotype. This rearrangement joins TRBV7-6 to TRBJ2-3, with unresolved D. The germline V and J ends were trimmed by 4 bases and 1 base, with 12 bases remaining between them. Germline V CDR1 and CDR2: SGHVS, FNYEAQ. The CDR3 is made up of 15 amino acids. CDR3 sequence reads: CASSSPVVGTDTQYF. The CDR3 nucleotides are TGTGCCAGCAGCTCCCCAGTTGTGGGCACAGATACGCAGTATTTT. Full variable domain (outside the CDR3, taken from reference TRBV7-6 and TRBJ2-3): GAGVSQSPRYKVTKRGQDVALRCDPISGHVSLYWYRQALGQGPEFLTYFNYEAQQDKSGLPNDRFSAERPEGSISTLTIQRTEQRDSAMYRCASSSPVVGTDTQYFGPGTRLTVL.

The J gene is TRBJ1-2, the V gene TRBV6-1; 8 bases match TRBD1. With 6 bases clipped from V and 7 bases from J, the junction kept 10 bases outside the gene matches. The CDR3 sequence is 14 residues long. The V gene's germline CDR1 is MNHNS and CDR2 SASEGT. Here the CDR3 reads CASRHFETGAGYTF. CDR3 nucleotide sequence: TGTGCCAGCAGACATTTCGAGACAGGGGCTGGCTACACCTTC.

The genes are TRBV5-1 and TRBJ2-7; 7 bases are a match to TRBD1. The CDR3 sequence is 18 residues long. V gave up 3 bases and J gave up 0 bases; unmatched junction bases: 15. Germline-derived CDR1 and CDR2 are SGHRS and YFSETQ. The CDR3 region is CASSSPPPGQTYSYEQYF. DNA of the CDR3: TGCGCCAGCAGCTCCCCCCCACCGGGACAGACTTACTCCTACGAGCAGTACTTC.

The chain combines TRBV6-2 or TRBV6-3 with TRBJ1-2; no clear D. Germline CDR1 MNHEY, CDR2 SVGEGT. The V gene lost 2 bases and the J gene lost 2 bases, with 6 bases spanning the gap. The CDR3 consists of 13 residues. In DNA, the CDR3 is TGTGCCAGCAGTTACATGAGGAACTATGGCTACACCTTC. This sequence encodes CASSYMRNYGYTF.

This rearrangement joins TRBV12-3 or TRBV12-4 to TRBJ2-5; unclear D gene. The CDR3 is made up of 15 amino acids. V lost 4 bases and J lost 1, with 13 bases in between. CDR3 DNA: TGTGCCAGCAGTTCGGGTGGGCGGATCCAAGAGACCCAGTACTTC. It codes for CASSSGGRIQETQYF.

The chain couples TRBV19 to TRBJ2-2; D call uncertain. Trimming left V 3 bases short and J 4 bases short, with 12 bases between. Germline V lookup: CDR1 LNHDA, CDR2 SQIVND (reference sequence). There are 15 residues in the CDR3. The CDR3 loop is CASSIRWMGTGELFF. The CDR3 DNA reads as TGTGCCAGTAGTATCCGCTGGATGGGCACCGGGGAGCTGTTTTTT.

CDR3 bases: TGTGCCAGCAGTTTAATCGGGACTGAGAACTATGGCTACACCTTC. Amino acid sequence: CASSLIGTENYGYTF. This sequence joins TRBV28 and TRBJ1-2, with D perhaps matching TRBD1 (5 bases). Germline-derived CDR1 and CDR2 are MDHEN and SYDVKM. V lost 2 bases to trimming and J lost 2 bases, with 12 bases between them. This CDR3 is 15 amino acids long.

Ten or more counts support this clonotype. This rearrangement joins TRBV20-1 to TRBJ2-1, with TRBD2 as a possible D gene (5 bases). With 3 bases removed from V and 10 bases from J, the gap between germline ends came to 10 bases. This CDR3 contains 11 residues. The germline V gene encodes CDR1 DFQATT and CDR2 SNEGSKA (reference sequence). The CDR3 coding sequence is TGCAGTGCTAGGGGAGTGGGGGAGCAGTTCTTC. As protein: CSARGVGEQFF.

This chain joins TRBV6-1 and TRBJ2-7; 11 bases are a match to TRBD1. The length of the CDR3 is 14 residues. The germline CDR1 and CDR2 sequences are MNHNS and SASEGT. V lost 6 bases, J lost 6 bases, and 7 bases stayed unmatched. The CDR3 here is CASSSPGQGVEQYF. CDR3 bases: TGTGCCAGCAGCTCCCCGGGACAGGGGGTCGAGCAGTACTTC.

This clonotype was seen ten or more times. This chain uses TRBV10-3 with TRBJ2-7, with a possible D match to TRBD1 (6 bases). The CDR3 runs 14 residues. Trimming took 10 bases from V and 3 from J, leaving 19 bases between them. Germline V gene data show CDR1 as ENHRY and CDR2 as SYGVKD. The CDR3 sequence is CATSRGNSGYEQYF. The CDR3 nucleotides read TGTGCCACCTCGAGGGGGAACAGTGGCTACGAGCAGTACTTC.

This clonotype was observed a few times. V gene TRBV27 combines with J gene TRBJ2-7; a possible D gene is TRBD2 (6 bases). Between the trimmed V and J ends, which lost 1 base and 1 base, there was a span of 17 bases. This CDR3 is 17 amino acids long. Per the germline V gene, CDR1 is MNHEY and CDR2 is SMNVEV (reference sequence). This chain's CDR3 is CASSLFGPSGLSYEQYF. Here the CDR3 DNA reads TGTGCCAGCAGTTTATTTGGCCCCAGCGGGCTGTCCTACGAGCAGTACTTC.

The rearrangement joins TRBV7-9 to TRBJ2-1, with D possibly being TRBD2 (5 bases). This CDR3 is built from 16 residues. Germline V gives CDR1 SEHNR, CDR2 FQNEAQ (reference sequence). Trimming removed 2 bases at V and 6 bases at J, with 17 bases between. The CDR3 protein is CASSLSRGTVGNEQFF. CDR3 coding DNA: TGTGCCAGCAGCTTATCACGGGGTACGGTAGGCAATGAGCAGTTCTTC.

This clonotype occurred a few times. The J gene is TRBJ2-1, the V gene TRBV20-1; perhaps TRBD1 as D (5 bases). In germline, CDR1 is DFQATT, CDR2 SNEGSKA (reference sequence). This CDR3 spans 12 amino acids. Deletions cut 3 bases from V and 9 bases from J, with 12 bases between. CDR3 amino acids: CSASSGISEQFF. The DNA of the CDR3 is TGCAGTGCTAGTTCAGGGATCAGTGAGCAGTTCTTC.

This clonotype was recorded a few times. This chain links TRBV24-1 with TRBJ2-1; 9 bases line up with TRBD2. Per the germline V gene, CDR1 is KGHDR and CDR2 is SFDVKD. This CDR3 has 17 amino acids. With 4 bases clipped from V and 3 bases from J, the junction kept 9 bases outside the gene matches. In nucleotides, the CDR3 is TGTGCCACCAGTGACCCCCTGGCTAGCGGGATCTACAATGAGCAGTTCTTC. Encoded protein: CATSDPLASGIYNEQFF.

This clonotype was observed a handful of times. The V and J genes are TRBV7-2 and TRBJ2-1, with unresolved D. The CDR3 extends over 14 amino acids. Germline V CDR1 and CDR2: SGHTA, FQGNSA. The V end lost 8 bases, the J end lost 8 bases, and 19 bases lay between the germline ends. The CDR3 nucleotides read TGTGCCAGCCGCCAGGCAATAAATTGGTATGAGCAGTTCTTC. This translates into CASRQAINWYEQFF.